In its sample, the clone carrying this T cell receptor beta chain was seen many times. Its antigen is unidentified. TCRdb reanalysed the reads using MiXCR and keeps one entry per CDR3 protein. The data show about half a million distinct CDR3 sequences, approximately 40% seen once. The data belong to a study of T cell repertoires in cytomegalovirus infection. The CDR3 contains 13 residues. V was pared by 5 bases and J by 1 base, with 8 bases between. CDR1 and CDR2 from the germline V gene are SGHTA and FQGNSA. The clonotype originates from a human donor in good health (CMV status not recorded). Some clones in this sample may be carry-over from other donors' samples. The rearrangement uses TRBV7-2 and TRBJ2-5; no definite D call. This sample comprised cultured PBMCs, obtained from culture after CMV antigen stimulation. CDR3 amino acids: CASSSGPQETQYF. The CDR3 coding sequence is TGTGCCAGCAGCAGTGGCCCCCAAGAGACCCAGTACTTC.